This T cell receptor beta chain is drawn from a study of blood T cell repertoires in COVID-19. Across the whole study: PBMCs, B-cell-depleted T cells, or T cells were the source of the cDNA or gDNA that made up the material.

Unmatched junction bases numbered 6, after V lost 6 bases and J lost 5 bases. The CDR3 is made up of 13 amino acids. Profiling relied on immunoSEQ multiplex PCR, and the TCRdb table lists in-frame clones only, not all of them. The repertoire holds roughly 200,000 clones, with about 88% as singletons. Participants spanned ages roughly 18 to 95 years and resided in over 20 US areas. Membership in each cohort depended on participant-reported clinical history. J is TRBJ1-2 and V is TRBV12-3 or TRBV12-4; 7 bases are shared with TRBD1. The source material was PBMCs or T cells enriched from blood (not recorded which). This TCR came from a young woman who had recovered from COVID-19. CDR3 DNA sequence: TGTGCCAGCAGCCTGACAGGGCAGTATGGCTACACCTTC. Residues: CASSLTGQYGYTF.